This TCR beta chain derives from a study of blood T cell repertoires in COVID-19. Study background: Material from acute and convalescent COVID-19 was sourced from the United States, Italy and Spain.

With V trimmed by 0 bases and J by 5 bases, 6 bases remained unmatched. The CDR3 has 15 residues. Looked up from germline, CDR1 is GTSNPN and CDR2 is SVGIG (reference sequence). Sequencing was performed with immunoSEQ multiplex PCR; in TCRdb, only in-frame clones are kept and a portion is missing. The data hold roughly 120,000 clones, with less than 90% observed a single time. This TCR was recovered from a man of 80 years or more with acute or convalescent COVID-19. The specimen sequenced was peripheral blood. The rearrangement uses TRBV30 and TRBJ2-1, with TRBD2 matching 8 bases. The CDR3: CAWSVVGRADNEQFF. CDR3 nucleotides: TGTGCCTGGAGTGTGGTCGGGAGGGCCGACAATGAGCAGTTCTTC.